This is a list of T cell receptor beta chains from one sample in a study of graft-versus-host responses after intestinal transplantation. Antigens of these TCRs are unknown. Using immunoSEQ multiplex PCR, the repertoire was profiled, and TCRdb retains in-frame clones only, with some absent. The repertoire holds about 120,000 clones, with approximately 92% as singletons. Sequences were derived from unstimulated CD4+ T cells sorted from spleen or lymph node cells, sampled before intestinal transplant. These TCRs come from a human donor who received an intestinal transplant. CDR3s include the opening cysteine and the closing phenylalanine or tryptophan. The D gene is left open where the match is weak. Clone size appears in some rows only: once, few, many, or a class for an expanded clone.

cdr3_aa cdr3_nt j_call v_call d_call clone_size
CAWSLTSALFYEQYF TGTGCCTGGAGTCTAACTAGCGCCCTTTTCTACGAGCAGTACTTC TRBJ2-7 TRBV30 TRBD2 -
CASNEQGSRTEAFF TGTGCCAGCAACGAACAGGGAAGTCGGACTGAAGCTTTCTTT TRBJ1-1 TRBV5-4 - once
CATNGGQETQYF TGTGCCACCAACGGGGGCCAAGAGACCCAGTACTTC TRBJ2-5 TRBV28 - -
CAIRAGDPYEQYF TGTGCCATCAGGGCCGGGGATCCCTACGAGCAGTACTTC TRBJ2-7 TRBV10-3 - -
CASSIRGGEQYF TGTGCCAGCAGTATAAGGGGGGGCGAGCAGTACTTC TRBJ2-7 TRBV6-1 - -
CASSPWVTGNTIYF TGTGCCAGCAGCCCTTGGGTTACTGGAAACACCATATATTTT TRBJ1-3 TRBV9 - once
CASSYTRGRNEQFF TGTGCCAGCAGTTACACGAGGGGCAGGAATGAGCAGTTCTTC TRBJ2-1 TRBV6-5 - -
CASSSTGGSSGANVLTF TGTGCCAGTAGTAGCACGGGGGGGAGCTCTGGGGCCAACGTCCTGACTTTC TRBJ2-6 TRBV19 TRBD2 -
CASSSTSGSYNEQFF TGTGCCAGCAGCTCTACTAGCGGCTCCTACAATGAGCAGTTCTTC TRBJ2-1 TRBV7-2 TRBD2 -
CASSSGARPAFF TGTGCCAGCAGCTCAGGGGCACGCCCAGCTTTCTTT TRBJ1-1 TRBV11-2 - -
CASSGRSSYNEQFF TGTGCCAGCAGTGGACGGAGCTCCTACAATGAGCAGTTCTTC TRBJ2-1 TRBV2 - -
CASSPATSGIYYEQYF TGTGCCAGCTCACCAGCGACTAGCGGAATATATTACGAGCAGTACTTC TRBJ2-7 TRBV18 TRBD2 -
CTSSTQREGPFF TGCACCAGCAGCACCCAGCGGGAGGGACCGTTCTTC TRBJ2-1 TRBV1 - -
CASSWGDGGRFETQYF TGTGCCAGCAGCTGGGGGGACGGGGGTCGATTCGAGACCCAGTACTTC TRBJ2-5 TRBV7-6 - -
CASSTRASGNYEQYF TGTGCCAGCTCTACTAGGGCTAGCGGGAACTACGAGCAGTACTTC TRBJ2-7 TRBV6-5 TRBD2 -
CASSLAAGGEIYTF TGTGCCAGCAGCTTGGCCGCAGGGGGCGAAATCTACACCTTC TRBJ1-2 TRBV5-4 TRBD1 -
CASSLSWKAGEYF TGTGCCAGCAGCCTCTCCTGGAAAGCGGGAGAGTATTTT TRBJ2-3 TRBV7-9 TRBD2 -
CASSQVTRGSPLHF TGTGCCAGCAGTCAAGTGACAAGAGGCTCACCCCTCCACTTT TRBJ1-6 TRBV28 - -
CAISVRESNYGYTF TGTGCCATCAGTGTTCGGGAGTCTAACTATGGCTACACCTTC TRBJ1-2 TRBV10-3 - -
CASSLGLAGEQFF TGTGCTAGCAGCTTAGGTCTAGCGGGCGAGCAGTTCTTC TRBJ2-1 TRBV7-7 TRBD2 -
CASSERALRGSYNEQFF TGTGCCAGCAGTGAAAGGGCTCTCCGCGGCTCCTACAATGAGCAGTTCTTC TRBJ2-1 TRBV6-1 - -
CASSQASGGISYEQYF TGTGCCAGCAGCCAAGCTTCGGGGGGCATATCCTACGAGCAGTACTTC TRBJ2-7 TRBV4-2 - -
CASSEWDTIYF TGTGCCAGCAGTGAATGGGACACCATATATTTT TRBJ1-3 TRBV2 - -
CASSFYRTSGNPYEQYF TGTGCCAGCAGCTTTTATCGGACTAGCGGGAACCCCTACGAGCAGTACTTC TRBJ2-7 TRBV7-9 TRBD2 -
CASSVGVGGRGTEAFF TGTGCCAGCAGCGTAGGAGTGGGCGGACGGGGGACTGAAGCTTTCTTT TRBJ1-1 TRBV9 - -
CASSLYHSAYEQYF TGTGCCAGCAGCTTATATCACAGCGCCTACGAGCAGTACTTC TRBJ2-7 TRBV7-8 - -
CASSETGGGGGYTF TGTGCCAGCAGTGAGACAGGGGGCGGGGGAGGCTACACCTTC TRBJ1-2 TRBV2 TRBD1 -